One T cell receptor beta chain is described in this entry. Its antigen remains unidentified. Unique molecular identifiers were incorporated when the TCRbeta library was constructed. From the PCR reads, TCRdb called clonotypes with MiXCR, one entry per CDR3 protein. The sample shows 450,000 to 550,000 distinct CDR3 sequences, around 10% of them seen only once. This specimen belongs to a study of T-cell reconstitution after alpha-beta-depleted transplantation in children. Study outcomes and limitations: T-cell numbers and diversity, one year after transplant, stemmed largely from T cells that were newly produced. There were some patients whose high TCRbeta diversity at day 60 came from surviving recipient T cells and thymic progenitors.

This CDR3 has 16 residues. V gave up 7 bases and J gave up 0 bases, with 21 bases separating them. The germline gives CDR1 SQVTM, CDR2 ANQGSEA. The receptor was derived from a female patient aged 2-9 years who had a stem cell transplant for aplastic anemia, so the T cells may come from the graft donor. The chain uses TRBV29-1 and TRBJ1-1, with D possibly being TRBD1 (6 bases). The sequenced sample was PBMCs, mostly from graft donor cells, obtained 180 days after TCRalphabeta/CD19-depleted stem cell transplant. The CDR3 loop is CSARPYRALMNTEAFF. The CDR3 DNA reads TGCAGCGCTAGGCCGTACAGGGCTCTCATGAACACTGAAGCTTTCTTT.